Listed below are T cell receptor beta chains from one sample, sequenced in a study of T cell responses to AZD1222 COVID-19 vaccine. Generated by immunoSEQ multiplex PCR, the TCRdb table keeps only in-frame clones and is missing some. The sample consists of 90,000 to 150,000 clones, roughly 87% of them appearing once. Sequenced here: peripheral blood, sampled on day 0 of AZD1222 vaccination. These receptors were collected from an adult in good health. Both conserved end residues are part of each CDR3. D genes are given only for firm matches. Clone sizes are given selectively: once, few, many, or a class where the clone is expanded.

>TRBV4-3|once|.|TRBJ2-7
TGCGCCAGCAGCTATACCCTGAGTAGCGCACCCTACGAGCAGTACTTC
CASSYTLSSAPYEQYF
>TRBV24-1|once|TRBD2|TRBJ2-2
TGTGCCACCAGTGACCAAAGACTAGCGGGGCTCTACACCGGGGAGCTGTTTTTT
CATSDQRLAGLYTGELFF
>TRBV5-5|.|TRBD1|TRBJ1-2
TGTGCCAGCAGCTATGGACAGGGGGCTAGGGATGACTATGGCTACACCTTC
CASSYGQGARDDYGYTF
>TRBV14|.|.|TRBJ2-7
TGTGCCAGCAGCCAAGATAGTTGGGGTAGCTACGAGCAGTACTTC
CASSQDSWGSYEQYF
>TRBV28|once|.|TRBJ2-1
TGTGCCAGCAGTGTAACCGGGAATGAGCAGTTCTTC
CASSVTGNEQFF
>TRBV2|.|TRBD2|TRBJ2-3
TGTGCCAGTAAAATAGCGGGGGGTTTTGCAGATACGCAGTATTTT
CASKIAGGFADTQYF
>TRBV18|.|TRBD1|TRBJ2-7
TGTGCCAGCTCCGTAAACAGGGGGGTCGAGCAGTACTTC
CASSVNRGVEQYF
>TRBV6-4|once|TRBD2|TRBJ2-3
TGTGCCAGCAGTCCGACTAGCGGGGGCACAGATACGCAGTATTTT
CASSPTSGGTDTQYF
>TRBV24-1|.|.|TRBJ1-1
TGTGCCACCAGATTGACGGAAAACACTGAAGCTTTCTTT
CATRLTENTEAFF
>TRBV5-1|.|.|TRBJ2-3
TGCGCCAGCAGCTTCCTTGGGGGCCTCCAGGATACGCAGTATTTT
CASSFLGGLQDTQYF
>TRBV19|.|TRBD1|TRBJ1-1
TGTGCCAGTAGTACAACAGGGGGAACTGAAGCTTTCTTT
CASSTTGGTEAFF
>TRBV3-1/TRBV3-2|once|.|TRBJ2-7
TGTGCCAGCAGCCAGTTTTTGGGCTCCTACGAGCAGTACTTC
CASSQFLGSYEQYF
>TRBV14|.|.|TRBJ1-2
TGTGCCAGCAGCCAAGTTCAGGGCGGCTACACCTTC
CASSQVQGGYTF
>TRBV2|.|TRBD2|TRBJ2-7
TGTGCCAGCAGTGAAGTCCCGGGAGGACGCGAGCAGTACTTC
CASSEVPGGREQYF
>TRBV6-1|.|TRBD1|TRBJ2-7
TGTGCCAGCAGTGTAAGGGTGGGACAGGGCGCCACCGAGCAGTACTTC
CASSVRVGQGATEQYF
>TRBV7-9|.|.|TRBJ2-7
TGTGCCAGCAGCCCAACAGTGAGCTCCTACGAGCAGTACTTC
CASSPTVSSYEQYF
>TRBV7-3|.|.|TRBJ1-2
TGTGCCAGCAGCTTAGGGGGGTTCGGTTCTTATGGCTACACCTTC
CASSLGGFGSYGYTF
>TRBV15|few|TRBD1|TRBJ1-3
TGTGCCACCAGCGGGCGGGACAGGGGAACGGGAAACACCATATATTTT
CATSGRDRGTGNTIYF
>TRBV13|few|TRBD1|TRBJ2-7
TGTGCCAGCACCTATACCGGACAGGTTTCCTACGAGCAGTACTTC
CASTYTGQVSYEQYF
>TRBV7-6|once|TRBD2|TRBJ2-7
TGTGCCAGCAGTCGATCCTGGGGAGCGGGAGCAAGTTACGAGCAGTACTTC
CASSRSWGAGASYEQYF